This T cell receptor beta chain is drawn from a study of vaccination effects on CD4 cells after COVID-19. Study-level information: Samples from a couple of convalescent patients were given 16 days and one week before vaccination. Supplemented with roughly 10 IU/ml IL-2 and 10 ug/ml peptides, approximately 2 million PBMC per well were kept in culture. Study-level points and caveats: In convalescent patients, vaccine-induced clones largely differed from infection-induced clones.

When more than 9 days of culture had elapsed, CD4+ T cells were isolated. IL-2 medium was substituted for half the medium on days 3 and 7. About this clone itself: Its antigen is not known.

Generated by immunoSEQ multiplex PCR, the TCRdb table keeps only in-frame clones and is missing some. The table shows tens of thousands of clones, with 72% occurring only once. CDR3 length equals 16 residues. Per germline, CDR1 MNHEY and CDR2 SMNVEV (reference sequence). Between the trimmed V and J ends, which lost 5 bases and 5 bases, there was a span of 18 bases. The V and J genes are TRBV27 and TRBJ2-2, with D tentatively TRBD1 or TRBD2 (6 bases each). The source material was CD4+ T cells from PBMCs cultured without peptide, sampled before COVID-19 vaccination. This sequence originates from a human donor who had a prior SARS-CoV-2 infection. CDR3 residues: CASSPRWGAGTGELFF. The DNA for the CDR3 is TGTGCCAGCAGTCCCCGGTGGGGGGCCGGGACCGGGGAGCTGTTTTTT.